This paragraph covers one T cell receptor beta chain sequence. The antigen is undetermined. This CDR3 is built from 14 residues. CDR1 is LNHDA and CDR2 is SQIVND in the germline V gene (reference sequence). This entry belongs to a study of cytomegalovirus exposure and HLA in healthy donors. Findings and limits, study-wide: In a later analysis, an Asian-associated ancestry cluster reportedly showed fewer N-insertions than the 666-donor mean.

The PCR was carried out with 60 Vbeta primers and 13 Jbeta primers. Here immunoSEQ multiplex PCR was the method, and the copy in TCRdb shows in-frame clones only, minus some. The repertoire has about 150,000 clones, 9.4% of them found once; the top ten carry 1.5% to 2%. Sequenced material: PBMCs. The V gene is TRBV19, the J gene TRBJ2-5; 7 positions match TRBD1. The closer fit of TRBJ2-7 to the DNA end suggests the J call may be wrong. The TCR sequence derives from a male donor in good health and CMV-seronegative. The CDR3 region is CASSIAEGAHEQYF. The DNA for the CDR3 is TGTGCCAGTAGTATAGCTGAGGGGGCCCACGAGCAGTACTTC.